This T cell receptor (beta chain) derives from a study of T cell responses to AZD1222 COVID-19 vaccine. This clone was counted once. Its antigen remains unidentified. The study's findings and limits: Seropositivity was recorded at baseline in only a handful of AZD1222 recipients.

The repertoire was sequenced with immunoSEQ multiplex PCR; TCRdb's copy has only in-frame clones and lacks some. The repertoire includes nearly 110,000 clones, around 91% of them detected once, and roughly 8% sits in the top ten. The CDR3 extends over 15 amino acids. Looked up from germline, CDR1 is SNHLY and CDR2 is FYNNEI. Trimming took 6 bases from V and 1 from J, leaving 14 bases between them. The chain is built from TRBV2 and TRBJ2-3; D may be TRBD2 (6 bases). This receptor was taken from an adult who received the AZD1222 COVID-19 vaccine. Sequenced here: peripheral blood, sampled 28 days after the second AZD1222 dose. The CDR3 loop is CASREIGGGTDTQYF. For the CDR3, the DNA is TGTGCCAGCAGGGAGATCGGGGGAGGCACAGATACGCAGTATTTT.